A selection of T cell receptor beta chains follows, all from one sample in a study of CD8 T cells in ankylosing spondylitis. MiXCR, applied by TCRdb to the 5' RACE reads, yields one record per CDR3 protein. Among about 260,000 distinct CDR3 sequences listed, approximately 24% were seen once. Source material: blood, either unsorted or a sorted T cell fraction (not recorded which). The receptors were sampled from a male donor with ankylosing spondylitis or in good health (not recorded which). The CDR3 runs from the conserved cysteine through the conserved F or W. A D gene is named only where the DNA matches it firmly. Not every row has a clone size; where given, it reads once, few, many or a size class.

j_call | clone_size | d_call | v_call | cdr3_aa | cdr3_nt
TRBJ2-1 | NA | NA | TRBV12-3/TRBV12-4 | CASGSDSYNEQFF | TGTGCCAGTGGTTCGGATTCCTACAATGAGCAGTTCTTC
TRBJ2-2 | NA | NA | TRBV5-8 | CASSLGVLGELFF | TGTGCCAGCAGCCTCGGGGTCCTCGGGGAGCTGTTTTTT
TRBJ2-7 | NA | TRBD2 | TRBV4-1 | CASSLVVFSRTRGLYEQYF | TGCGCCAGCAGCCTAGTTGTTTTTAGTAGGACTAGGGGACTATACGAGCAGTACTTC
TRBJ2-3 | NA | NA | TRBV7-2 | CASSRLVGDTQYF | TGTGCCAGCAGTCGCCTAGTTGGAGATACGCAGTATTTT
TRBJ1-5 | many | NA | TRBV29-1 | CSVELAGDQPQHF | TGCAGCGTTGAACTGGCAGGGGATCAGCCCCAGCATTTT
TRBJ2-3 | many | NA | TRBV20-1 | CSVVRNTDTQYF | TGCAGTGTCGTTAGGAACACAGATACGCAGTATTTT
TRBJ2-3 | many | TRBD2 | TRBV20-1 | CSARGIGGGSTDTQYF | TGCAGTGCTAGAGGGATCGGGGGGGGTAGCACAGATACGCAGTATTTT
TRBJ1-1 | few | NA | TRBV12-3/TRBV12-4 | CASSFSQVEAFF | TGTGCCAGCAGTTTTAGTCAGGTGGAAGCTTTCTTT
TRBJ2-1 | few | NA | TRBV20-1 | CSARDPVQGGYNEQFF | TGCAGTGCTAGAGACCCGGTTCAGGGGGGGTACAATGAGCAGTTCTTC
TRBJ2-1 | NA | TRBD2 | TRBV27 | CASVTTSGSYNEQFF | TGTGCCAGCGTCACGACTAGCGGCTCCTACAATGAGCAGTTCTTC
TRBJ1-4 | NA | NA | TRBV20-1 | CSARPVDAREKLFF | TGCAGTGCTAGACCGGTTGACGCTAGAGAAAAACTGTTTTTT
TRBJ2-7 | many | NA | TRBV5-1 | CASSYGASSYEQYF | TGCGCCAGCAGTTATGGGGCCAGCTCCTACGAGCAGTACTTC
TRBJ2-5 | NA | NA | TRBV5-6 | CASSLLSRAQETQYF | TGTGCCAGCAGCTTGTTGTCCAGGGCCCAAGAGACCCAGTACTTC
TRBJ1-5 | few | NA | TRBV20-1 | CSARVLELPQHF | TGCAGTGCTAGAGTACTAGAGCTCCCTCAGCATTTT
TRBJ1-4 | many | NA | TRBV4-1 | CASSQDLVLGARELFF | TGCGCCAGCAGCCAAGATCTTGTTTTAGGGGCGCGAGAACTGTTTTTT
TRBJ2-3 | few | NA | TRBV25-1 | CASSESGSGDTQYF | TGTGCCAGCAGTGAATCGGGGTCGGGAGATACGCAGTATTTT
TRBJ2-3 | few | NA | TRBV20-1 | CSARHVDTQYF | TGCAGTGCTAGACATGTAGATACGCAGTATTTT
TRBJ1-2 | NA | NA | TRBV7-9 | CASSPGVGYGYTF | TGTGCCAGCAGCCCGGGCGTTGGCTATGGCTACACCTTC
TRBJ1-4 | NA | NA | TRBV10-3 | CAIEKLFF | TGTGCCATTGAAAAACTGTTTTTT
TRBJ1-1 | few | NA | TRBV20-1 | CSASDRAAFF | TGCAGTGCTAGTGATAGGGCCGCTTTCTTT
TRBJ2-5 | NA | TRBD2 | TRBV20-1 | CSARVKLAGGWYF | TGCAGTGCTAGAGTCAAACTAGCGGGGGGCTGGTACTTC
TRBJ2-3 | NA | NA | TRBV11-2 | CASRFGPPRDTQYF | TGTGCCAGCAGATTCGGGCCCCCCAGGGATACGCAGTATTTT
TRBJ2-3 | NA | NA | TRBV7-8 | CASSLLGGNYRDTQYF | TGTGCCAGCAGCCTACTAGGGGGGAACTATCGAGATACGCAGTATTTT
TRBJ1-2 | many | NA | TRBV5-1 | CASSLEEGVAGYTF | TGCGCCAGCAGCTTGGAAGAGGGGGTGGCTGGCTACACCTTC
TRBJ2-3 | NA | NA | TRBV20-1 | CSANRGHTDTQYF | TGCAGTGCTAACAGAGGCCACACAGATACGCAGTATTTT
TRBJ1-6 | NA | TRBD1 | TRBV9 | CASSVRGHNSPLHF | TGTGCCAGCAGCGTAAGGGGGCACAATTCACCCCTCCACTTT
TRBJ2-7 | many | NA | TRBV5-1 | CASSPPGEQYF | TGCGCCAGCAGCCCTCCTGGGGAGCAGTACTTC